A single T cell receptor beta chain is shown here with its context. What it recognizes is unknown. The CDR3 spans 15 residues. Trimming removed 2 bases at V and 5 bases at J, with 14 bases between. The V gene's germline CDR1 is SGHKS and CDR2 YYEKEE (reference sequence). Autoimmune disease history or systemic immunosuppression meant exclusion. The table came from immunoSEQ multiplex PCR; TCRdb's copy has only in-frame clones and leaves some out. The sample contains 60,000 to 80,000 clones, about 81% of which appear only once. The sample originates from a study of OX40 agonist ivuxolimab in advanced cancers. Across the whole study: Three patients showed partial responses: one hepatocellular carcinoma and two cutaneous melanoma cases. Whole-study results and caveats: No antigen was identified for the clonally expanded peripheral T cells.

This sample comprised CD4+ or CD8+ T cells sorted from blood, obtained in a trial of the OX40 agonist ivuxolimab. The receptor's source is an adult with an advanced solid tumor such as melanoma, head and neck, liver or kidney cancer. The chain couples TRBV5-5 to TRBJ1-5; D unresolved. The CDR3 protein is CASSFSGQVDQPQHF. CDR3 nucleotides: TGTGCCAGCAGCTTCTCAGGTCAGGTTGATCAGCCCCAGCATTTT.